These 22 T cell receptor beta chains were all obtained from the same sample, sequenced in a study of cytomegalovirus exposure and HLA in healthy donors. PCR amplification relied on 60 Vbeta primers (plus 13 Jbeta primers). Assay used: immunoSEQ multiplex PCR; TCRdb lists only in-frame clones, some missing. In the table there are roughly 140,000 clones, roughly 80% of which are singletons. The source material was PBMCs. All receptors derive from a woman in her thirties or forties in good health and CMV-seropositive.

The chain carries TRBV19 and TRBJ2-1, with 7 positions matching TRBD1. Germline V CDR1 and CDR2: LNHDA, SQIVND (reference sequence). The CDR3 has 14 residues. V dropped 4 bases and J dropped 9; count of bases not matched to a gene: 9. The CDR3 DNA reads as TGTGCCAGTAGTACCCACGGGACAGCCGCTGAGCAGTTCTTC. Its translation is CASSTHGTAAEQFF. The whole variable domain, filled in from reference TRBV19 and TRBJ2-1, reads DGGITQSPKYLFRKEGQNVTLSCEQNLNHDAMYWYRQDPGQGLRLIYYSQIVNDFQKGDIAEGYSVSREKKESFPLTVTSAQKNPTAFYLCASSTHGTAAEQFFGPGTRLTVL.

The CDR3 DNA follows: TGTGCCAGCAGTTACTCCCAGGGGGCAACTAATGAAAAACTGTTTTTT. It encodes CASSYSQGATNEKLFF. This chain joins TRBV6-6 and TRBJ1-4; 7 positions agree with TRBD1. Losses at the gene ends were 0 bases for V and 0 bases for J; bases not matched to a gene: 1. The CDR3 contains 16 residues. CDR1 is MNHNY and CDR2 is SVGAGI in the germline V gene (reference sequence).

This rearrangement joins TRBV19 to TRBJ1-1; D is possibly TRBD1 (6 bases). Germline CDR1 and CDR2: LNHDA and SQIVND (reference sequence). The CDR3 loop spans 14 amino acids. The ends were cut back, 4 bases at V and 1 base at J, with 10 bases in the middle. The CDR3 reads CASSTQGPNTEAFF. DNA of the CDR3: TGTGCCAGTAGTACCCAGGGGCCGAACACTGAAGCTTTCTTT.

CDR3 in amino acids: CASSSAGEGRQYF. The CDR3 DNA reads TGTGCCAGCAGTTCCGCCGGCGAAGGGAGGCAGTACTTC. The chain has TRBV27 and TRBJ2-7, with D possibly TRBD2 on 5 matching bases. Looked up from germline, CDR1 is MNHEY and CDR2 is SMNVEV (reference sequence). The CDR3 totals 13 residues. Deletions cut 4 bases from V and 9 bases from J, with 16 bases between.

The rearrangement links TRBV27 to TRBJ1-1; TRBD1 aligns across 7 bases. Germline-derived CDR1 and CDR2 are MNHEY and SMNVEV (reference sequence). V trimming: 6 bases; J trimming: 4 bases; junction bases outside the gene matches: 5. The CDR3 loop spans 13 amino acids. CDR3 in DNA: TGTGCCAGCAGGCGGCAGGGGGTCACTGAAGCTTTCTTT. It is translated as CASRRQGVTEAFF.

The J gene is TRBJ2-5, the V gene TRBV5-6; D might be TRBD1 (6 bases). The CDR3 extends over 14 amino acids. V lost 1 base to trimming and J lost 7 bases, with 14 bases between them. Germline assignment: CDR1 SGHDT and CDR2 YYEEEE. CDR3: CASSLFDRSGTQYF. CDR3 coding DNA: TGTGCCAGCAGCTTGTTCGACAGGTCTGGGACCCAGTACTTC.

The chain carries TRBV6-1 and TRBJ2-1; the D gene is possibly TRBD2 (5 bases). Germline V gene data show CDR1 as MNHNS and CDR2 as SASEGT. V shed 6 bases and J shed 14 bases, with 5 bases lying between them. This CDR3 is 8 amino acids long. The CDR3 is CASRREFF. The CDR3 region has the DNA TGTGCCAGCAGGAGGGAGTTCTTC.

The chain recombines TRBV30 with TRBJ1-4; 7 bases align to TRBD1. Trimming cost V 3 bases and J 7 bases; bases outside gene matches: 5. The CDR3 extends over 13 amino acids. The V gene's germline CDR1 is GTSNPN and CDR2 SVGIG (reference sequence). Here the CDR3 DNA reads TGTGCCTGGAGCAGGGGGAAGGGTGAAAAACTGTTTTTT. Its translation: CAWSRGKGEKLFF.

The CDR3 region has the DNA TGCGCCAGCAGCCAAGAAGGGGGTCAATACGAGCAGTACTTC. Its translation is CASSQEGGQYEQYF. V is TRBV4-1 and J is TRBJ2-7; possibly TRBD1 for D (6 bases). Germline V lookup: CDR1 MGHRA, CDR2 YSYEKL. V lost 0 bases, J lost 4 bases, and 10 bases lay in between. This CDR3 has 14 residues.

The CDR3 coding sequence is TGTGCCAGCAGCAGGTCCGGGACAGGGCTCCAGATAGAGACCCAGTACTTC. Translation: CASSRSGTGLQIETQYF. The chain joins TRBV5-4 to TRBJ2-5; TRBD1 matches at 9 bases. The germline gives CDR1 SGHNT, CDR2 YYREEE (reference sequence). The length of the CDR3 is 17 residues. V lost 4 bases and J lost 4; bases outside the gene matches: 14.

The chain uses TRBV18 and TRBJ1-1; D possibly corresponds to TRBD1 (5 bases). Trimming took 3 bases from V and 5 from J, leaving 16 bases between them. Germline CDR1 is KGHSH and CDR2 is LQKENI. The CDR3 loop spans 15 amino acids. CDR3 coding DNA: TGTGCCAGCTCACCCCGGCGCGGGGGAGGGACTGAAGCTTTCTTT. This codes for CASSPRRGGGTEAFF.

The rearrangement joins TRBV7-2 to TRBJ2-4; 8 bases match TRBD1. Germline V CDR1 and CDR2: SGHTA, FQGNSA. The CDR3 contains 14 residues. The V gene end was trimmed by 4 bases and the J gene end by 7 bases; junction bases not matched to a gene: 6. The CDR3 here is CASSSGQEGNIQYF. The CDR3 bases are TGTGCCAGCAGCTCGGGACAGGAGGGGAACATTCAGTACTTC. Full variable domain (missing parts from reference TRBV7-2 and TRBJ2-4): GAGVSQSPSNKVTEKGKDVELRCDPISGHTALYWYRQSLGQGLEFLIYFQGNSAPDKSGLPSDRFSAERTGGSVSTLTIQRTQQEDSAVYLCASSSGQEGNIQYFGAGTRLSVL.

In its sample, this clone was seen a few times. CDR3 DNA: TGTGCCAGCAGCTTGCCAGGGACAGCGCTCTACGAGCAGTACTTC. It specifies CASSLPGTALYEQYF. The chain has TRBV5-6 and TRBJ2-7; 7 positions agree with TRBD1. Trimming cost V 1 base and J 3 bases; bases outside gene matches: 7. Germline-derived CDR1 and CDR2 are SGHDT and YYEEEE. The CDR3 sequence is 15 residues long.

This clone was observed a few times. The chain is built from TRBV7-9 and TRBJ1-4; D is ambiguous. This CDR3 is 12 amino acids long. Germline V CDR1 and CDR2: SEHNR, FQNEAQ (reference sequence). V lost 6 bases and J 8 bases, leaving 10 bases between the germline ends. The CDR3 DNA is TGTGCCAGCAGGTGGGAGGACGAAAAACTGTTTTTT. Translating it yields CASRWEDEKLFF.

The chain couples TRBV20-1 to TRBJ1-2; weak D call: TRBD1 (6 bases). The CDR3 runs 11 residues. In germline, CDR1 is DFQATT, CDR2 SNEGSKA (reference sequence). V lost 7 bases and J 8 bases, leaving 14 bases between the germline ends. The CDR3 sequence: CSVLSGGGYTF. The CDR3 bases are TGCAGTGTTCTCTCGGGGGGCGGCTACACCTTC.

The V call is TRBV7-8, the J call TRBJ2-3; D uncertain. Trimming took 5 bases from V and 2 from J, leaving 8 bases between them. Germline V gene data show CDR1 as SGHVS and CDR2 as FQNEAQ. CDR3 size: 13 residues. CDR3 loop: CASSEPPTDTQYF. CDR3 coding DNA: TGTGCCAGCAGCGAGCCCCCCACAGATACGCAGTATTTT.

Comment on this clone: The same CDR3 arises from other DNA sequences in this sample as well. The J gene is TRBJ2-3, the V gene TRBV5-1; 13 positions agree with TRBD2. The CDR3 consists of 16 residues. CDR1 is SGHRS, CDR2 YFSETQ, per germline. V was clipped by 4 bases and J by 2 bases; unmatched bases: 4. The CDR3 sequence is CASSLGLAGATDTQYF. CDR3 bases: TGCGCCAGCAGCCTAGGACTAGCGGGGGCCACAGATACGCAGTATTTT.

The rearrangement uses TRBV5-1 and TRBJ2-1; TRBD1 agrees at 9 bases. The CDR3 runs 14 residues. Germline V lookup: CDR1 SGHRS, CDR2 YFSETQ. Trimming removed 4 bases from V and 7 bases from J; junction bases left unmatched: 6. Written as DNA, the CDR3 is TGCGCCAGCAGCCGAGCTGGACAGGGGAATGAGCAGTTCTTC. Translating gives CASSRAGQGNEQFF. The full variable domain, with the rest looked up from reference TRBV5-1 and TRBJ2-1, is KAGVTQTPRYLIKTRGQQVTLSCSPISGHRSVSWYQQTPGQGLQFLFEYFSETQRNKGNFPGRFSGRQFSNSRSEMNVSTLELGDSALYLCASSRAGQGNEQFFGPGTRLTVL.

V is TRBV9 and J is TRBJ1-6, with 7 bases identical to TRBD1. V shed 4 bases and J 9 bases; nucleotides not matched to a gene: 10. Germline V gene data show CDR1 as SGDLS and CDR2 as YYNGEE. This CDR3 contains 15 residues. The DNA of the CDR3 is TGTGCCAGCAGCCCCTGGACAGGAGGCGGTTCACCCCTCCACTTT. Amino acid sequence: CASSPWTGGGSPLHF.

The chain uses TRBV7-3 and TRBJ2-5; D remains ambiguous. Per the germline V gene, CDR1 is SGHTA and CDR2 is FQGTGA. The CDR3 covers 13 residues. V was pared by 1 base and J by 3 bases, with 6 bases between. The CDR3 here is CASSLSVKETQYF. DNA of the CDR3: TGTGCCAGCAGCTTAAGTGTTAAAGAGACCCAGTACTTC. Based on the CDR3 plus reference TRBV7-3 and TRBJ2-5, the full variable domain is GAGVSQTPSNKVTEKGKYVELRCDPISGHTALYWYRQSLGQGPEFLIYFQGTGAADDSGLPNDRFFAVRPEGSVSTLKIQRTERGDSAVYLCASSLSVKETQYFGPGTRLLVL.

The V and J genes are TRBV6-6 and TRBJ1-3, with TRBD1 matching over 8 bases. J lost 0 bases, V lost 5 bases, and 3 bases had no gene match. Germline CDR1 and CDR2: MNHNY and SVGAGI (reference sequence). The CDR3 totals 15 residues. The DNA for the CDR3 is TGTGCCAGCAGTAGCGGACAGGGCTCTGGAAACACCATATATTTT. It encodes CASSSGQGSGNTIYF.

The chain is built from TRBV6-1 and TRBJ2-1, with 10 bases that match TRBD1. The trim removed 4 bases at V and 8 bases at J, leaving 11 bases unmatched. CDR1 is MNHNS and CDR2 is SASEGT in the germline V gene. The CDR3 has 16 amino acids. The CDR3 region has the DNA TGTGCCAGCAGTGTACCCGGGACAGGGGTTAGACATGAGCAGTTCTTC. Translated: CASSVPGTGVRHEQFF.